The 30 T cell receptor beta chains below all came from one sample that was sequenced in a study of T cell repertoires in cytomegalovirus infection. MiXCR was run by TCRdb on the reads, yielding one entry per CDR3 protein. Of over 300,000 distinct CDR3 sequences in the sample, more than 8% were seen once. The sequenced sample was PBMCs. These receptors came from a human donor in good health (CMV status not recorded). Some clones in this sample may be carry-over from other donors' samples.

The rearrangement joins TRBV20-1 to TRBJ2-3, with 15 positions matching TRBD2. The CDR3 consists of 16 residues. Germline V CDR1 and CDR2: DFQATT, SNEGSKA (reference sequence). Trimming at V came to 2 bases and at J to 3 bases, leaving 3 bases not matched to a gene. CDR3 region: CSARPGTSGRTDTQYF. The CDR3, as DNA: TGCAGTGCTAGACCGGGGACTAGCGGGAGGACAGATACGCAGTATTTT.

The sample holds a few counts of this clonotype. The CDR3 reads CASSLVLAGGINEQFF. CDR3 in DNA: TGTGCCAGCAGCTTAGTGCTAGCGGGAGGGATCAATGAGCAGTTCTTC. The chain has TRBV11-3 and TRBJ2-1; 12 nucleotides match TRBD2. Per germline, CDR1 SGHNT and CDR2 YENEEA. V lost 1 base to trimming and J lost 6 bases; unmatched junction nucleotides: 4. CDR3 length: 16 residues.

This clonotype was recorded at least ten times. The chain links TRBV7-3 to TRBJ2-5; the match to TRBD2 covers 9 bases. The CDR3 is 15 amino acids. J gave up 2 bases and V 5 bases, and 6 bases lay outside the gene matches. Germline-derived CDR1 and CDR2 are SGHTA and FQGTGA. In nucleotides, the CDR3 is TGTGCCAGCAGCCCCCTAGCGGGAATACAAGAGACCCAGTACTTC. It translates to CASSPLAGIQETQYF.

The V and J genes are TRBV9 and TRBJ2-1; TRBD2 matches at 11 bases. With 3 bases clipped from V and 9 bases from J, the junction kept 5 bases outside the gene matches. The length of the CDR3 is 14 residues. Germline V CDR1 and CDR2: SGDLS, YYNGEE. The CDR3 DNA reads as TGTGCCAGCAGCGGGTCCGGGACTAGCGGTGAGCAGTTCTTC. Translated: CASSGSGTSGEQFF.

The chain uses TRBV28 and TRBJ1-5; 7 nucleotides line up with TRBD1. The CDR3 has 15 amino acids. Germline V gene sequence: CDR1 MDHEN, CDR2 SYDVKM. Unmatched junction bases numbered 9, after V lost 7 bases and J lost 3 bases. The CDR3 loop reads CASTSTGAYNQPQHF. The CDR3 DNA reads as TGTGCCAGCACCTCCACAGGGGCCTACAATCAGCCCCAGCATTTT.

This chain's CDR3 is CASSPSDGAETQYF. Written as DNA, the CDR3 is TGTGCCAGCAGCCCGTCTGACGGCGCAGAGACCCAGTACTTC. The chain joins TRBV3-1 to TRBJ2-5, with D uncertain. V was clipped by 4 bases and J by 4 bases, with 13 bases between them. The CDR3 spans 14 residues. CDR1 is LGHDT, CDR2 YNNKEL, per germline (reference sequence).

This clonotype was seen repeatedly, ten times or more. The chain employs TRBV7-2 and TRBJ2-7; a weak D match, TRBD1 (5 bases). This CDR3 spans 15 amino acids. The germline gives CDR1 SGHTA, CDR2 FQGNSA. Trimming removed 5 bases from V and 5 bases from J, with 19 bases in between. For the CDR3, the DNA is TGTGCCAGCAGCGCCCTCCAGGGTGGCGTTCACGAGCAGTACTTC. Translating gives CASSALQGGVHEQYF.

This clonotype was found many times. The genes are TRBV7-2 and TRBJ2-5; D is unclear. Trimming left V 4 bases short and J 7 bases short, with 7 bases between. The CDR3 runs to 11 residues. CDR1 and CDR2 from the germline V gene are SGHTA and FQGNSA. CDR3 region: CASSSRRTQYF. The CDR3 DNA sequence: TGTGCCAGCAGCTCCCGGAGGACCCAGTACTTC.

This clonotype was observed at least ten times. CDR3 residues: CATSDPTSPNTEAFF. In DNA form, the CDR3 reads TGTGCCACCAGTGACCCTACAAGTCCGAACACTGAAGCTTTCTTT. This rearrangement joins TRBV24-1 to TRBJ1-1; D call uncertain. Germline CDR1 reads KGHDR; CDR2 reads SFDVKD. V was clipped by 4 bases and J by 1 base, with 12 bases between them. CDR3 length equals 15 residues.

This clonotype was seen at least ten times. The chain recombines TRBV12-3 or TRBV12-4 with TRBJ1-6; perhaps TRBD1 as D (6 bases). The CDR3 length is 15 residues. V shed 5 bases and J shed 7 bases, with 15 bases lying between them. The CDR3 sequence: CASSPRGGMNSPLHF. The CDR3 DNA is TGTGCCAGCAGTCCGAGAGGGGGGATGAATTCACCCCTCCACTTT.

This chain connects TRBV7-6 to TRBJ2-6; weak D call: TRBD1 (6 bases). The CDR3 loop spans 16 amino acids. Trimming shortened V by 5 bases and J by 0 bases, and 11 bases separated the two germline ends. CDR1 and CDR2 from the germline V gene are SGHVS and FNYEAQ. This chain's CDR3 is CASSPGHFSGANVLTF. The CDR3 DNA sequence: TGTGCCAGCAGCCCGGGACATTTCTCTGGGGCCAACGTCCTGACTTTC.

This clonotype appeared many times. The CDR3 loop is CASSITSANEQFF. CDR3 bases: TGTGCCAGTAGTATTACTAGTGCTAATGAGCAGTTCTTC. The rearrangement links TRBV19 to TRBJ2-1, with D possibly being TRBD2 (5 bases). Germline V gives CDR1 LNHDA, CDR2 SQIVND (reference sequence). V lost 3 bases and J 7 bases, leaving 10 bases between the germline ends. The CDR3 spans 13 residues.

This clonotype was observed a handful of times. The V and J genes are TRBV5-1 and TRBJ2-7; 9 nucleotides line up with TRBD1. The junction had 11 bases not matched to a gene; V was cut back by 6 bases and J by 4 bases. The CDR3 extends over 15 amino acids. From germline, CDR1 is SGHRS and CDR2 YFSETQ. CDR3 sequence (DNA): TGCGCCAGCAAGAAGGGGGACAGGGCATCATACGAGCAGTACTTC. Protein: CASKKGDRASYEQYF.

This clonotype came up many times. The gene calls are TRBV7-7 and TRBJ2-3, with a possible D match to TRBD1 (6 bases). The CDR3 runs to 13 residues. Between the trimmed V and J ends, which lost 3 bases and 9 bases, there was a span of 13 bases. Germline V gene data show CDR1 as SSHAT and CDR2 as FNYEAQ (reference sequence). As DNA, the CDR3 is TGTGCCAGCAGCTTGGGGCGACAGGACACGCAGTATTTT. This translates into CASSLGRQDTQYF.

The gene calls are TRBV15 and TRBJ2-3; D may be TRBD2 (7 bases). CDR3 size: 15 residues. Germline lookup yields CDR1 LNHNV and CDR2 YYDKDF (reference sequence). V was pared by 8 bases and J by 0 bases, with 15 bases between. The CDR3 DNA reads as TGTGCCACCTGGGCGGGGGCCTTTAGCACAGATACGCAGTATTTT. It is translated as CATWAGAFSTDTQYF.

By share, this clonotype ranks as medium-sized. This chain joins TRBV2 and TRBJ2-3, with 8 positions matching TRBD2. The CDR3 has 17 amino acids. With 6 bases clipped from V and 5 bases from J, the junction kept 16 bases outside the gene matches. Looked up from germline, CDR1 is SNHLY and CDR2 is FYNNEI. This chain's CDR3 is CASRESLATSDEDTQYF. DNA for the CDR3: TGTGCCAGCAGAGAATCACTCGCGACTAGCGATGAAGATACGCAGTATTTT.

The chain joins TRBV10-3 to TRBJ2-7; 14 positions agree with TRBD2. Germline V gene lookup returns CDR1 ENHRY and CDR2 SYGVKD. CDR3 length: 20 amino acids. J lost 0 bases, V lost 6 bases, and 16 bases had no gene match. The CDR3 sequence is CAIRSRSGQGLAGVSYEQYF. The DNA of the CDR3 is TGTGCCATCAGAAGTCGCTCGGGACAGGGACTAGCGGGAGTCTCCTACGAGCAGTACTTC.

In its sample, this clonotype was seen many times. The chain joins TRBV2 to TRBJ1-4; D might be TRBD1 (5 bases). The ends were cut back, 5 bases at V and 8 bases at J, with 18 bases in the middle. Germline CDR1 and CDR2: SNHLY and FYNNEI. The CDR3 is made up of 15 amino acids. CDR3 in DNA: TGTGCCAGCAGTCTCAAGGGACTTGCGAAGGAAAAACTGTTTTTT. Translation: CASSLKGLAKEKLFF. The entire variable domain, with the rest obtained from reference TRBV2 and TRBJ1-4, is as follows: EPEVTQTPSHQVTQMGQEVILRCVPISNHLYFYWYRQILGQKVEFLVSFYNNEISEKSEIFDDQFSVERPDGSNFTLKIRSTKLEDSAMYFCASSLKGLAKEKLFFGSGTQLSVL.

In its sample, this clonotype was seen many times. The genes are TRBV7-9 and TRBJ2-7, with 11 nucleotides matching TRBD2. Germline V lookup: CDR1 SEHNR, CDR2 FQNEAQ (reference sequence). The CDR3 extends over 18 amino acids. Trimming took 2 bases from V and 0 from J; bases not matched to a gene: 9. In DNA, the CDR3 is TGTGCCAGCAGCTTACGTAAAGGGACTAGCGGATACTCCTACGAGCAGTACTTC. Translated, it gives CASSLRKGTSGYSYEQYF.

This clonotype was recorded many times. The chain combines TRBV11-2 with TRBJ2-1; 7 bases fit TRBD2. From germline, CDR1 is SGHAT and CDR2 FQNNGV. J was trimmed by 4 bases and V by 5 bases; bases with no gene match: 11. This CDR3 has 16 amino acids. The CDR3 loop reads CASSQRAGAYYNEQFF. The CDR3 coding sequence is TGTGCCAGCAGCCAGAGGGCGGGAGCGTATTACAATGAGCAGTTCTTC.

This clonotype was picked up a small number of times. The rearrangement links TRBV12-3 or TRBV12-4 to TRBJ1-1; 7 bases agree with TRBD1. There are 15 residues in the CDR3. The V gene end was trimmed by 5 bases and the J gene end by 5 bases; junction bases not matched to a gene: 11. CDR3 protein: CASSPTGVGGTEAFF. In nucleotides, the CDR3 is TGTGCCAGCAGTCCCACAGGGGTGGGGGGAACTGAAGCTTTCTTT.

The gene calls are TRBV7-2 and TRBJ2-5, with D perhaps being TRBD1 or TRBD2 (6 bases each). The CDR3 spans 15 residues. V was shortened by 1 base and J by 5 bases, with 14 bases between the two germline ends. The germline CDR1 and CDR2 sequences are SGHTA and FQGNSA. CDR3 coding DNA: TGTGCCAGCAGCTTAGATGGCAGGGGAGGCGAGACCCAGTACTTC. This encodes CASSLDGRGGETQYF.

Many counts were recorded for this clonotype. The chain joins TRBV7-3 to TRBJ2-5, with a possible D match to TRBD2 (5 bases). V was shortened by 4 bases and J by 5 bases, with 11 bases between the two germline ends. The germline CDR1 and CDR2 sequences are SGHTA and FQGTGA. CDR3 length: 13 amino acids. The CDR3 nucleotides read TGTGCCAGCAGCTCGACTACGCTGGAGACCCAGTACTTC. It yields the protein CASSSTTLETQYF.

This clonotype was detected many times. The chain uses TRBV6-1 and TRBJ2-1; perhaps TRBD1 as D (5 bases). V lost 4 bases, J lost 8 bases, and 12 bases lay in between. The CDR3 totals 13 residues. Germline CDR1 reads MNHNS; CDR2 reads SASEGT. The DNA of the CDR3 is TGTGCCAGCAGTGGAACAGGTTTGCATGAGCAGTTCTTC. It specifies CASSGTGLHEQFF.

At least ten counts were recorded for this clonotype. V gene TRBV29-1 combines with J gene TRBJ1-1, with 8 bases aligning to TRBD1. With 7 bases clipped from V and 0 bases from J, the junction kept 7 bases outside the gene matches. The CDR3 is 14 residues long. CDR1 SQVTM and CDR2 ANQGSEA come from the germline V gene. CDR3 DNA: TGCAGCGCTGGACAGGGAGGGATGAACACTGAAGCTTTCTTT. Protein product: CSAGQGGMNTEAFF.

In DNA, the CDR3 is TGTGCCACCAGTGACGTTAGGACAGGTGGGTCTGGGGCCAACGTCCTGACTTTC. It codes for CATSDVRTGGSGANVLTF. The J gene is TRBJ2-6, the V gene TRBV24-1, with 7 bases aligning to TRBD1. V dropped 4 bases and J dropped 1; count of bases not matched to a gene: 9. This CDR3 is built from 18 residues. Germline values: CDR1 KGHDR, CDR2 SFDVKD.

Many counts were recorded for this clonotype. The CDR3 DNA is TGTGCCAGCAGTTTTGCCCCGGATACGCAGTATTTT. Translation gives CASSFAPDTQYF. This chain connects TRBV6-2 or TRBV6-3 to TRBJ2-3, with no clear D. Germline V gives CDR1 MNHEY, CDR2 SVGEGT. The CDR3 has 12 residues. V was shortened by 4 bases and J by 6 bases, with 8 bases between the two germline ends.

The chain is built from TRBV20-1 and TRBJ2-7; D might be TRBD1 (6 bases). From germline, CDR1 is DFQATT and CDR2 SNEGSKA (reference sequence). With 3 bases removed from V and 2 bases from J, the gap between germline ends came to 14 bases. This CDR3 contains 14 residues. This CDR3 reads CSASPTGNPYEQYF. CDR3 DNA: TGCAGTGCTAGCCCTACAGGGAATCCCTACGAGCAGTACTTC.

Of note for this clonotype: The junction and the germline gene differ at one end; a read error may be behind it. V usage is TRBV20-1 and J usage is TRBJ2-1; 10 bases are shared with TRBD2. This CDR3 contains 14 residues. CDR1 DFQATT and CDR2 SNEGSKA come from the germline V gene (reference sequence). Here the CDR3 reads CSARELAGFNGQFF. In DNA, the CDR3 is TGCAGTGCTAGAGAACTAGCGGGGTTCAATGGGCAGTTCTTC.

The chain joins TRBV5-1 to TRBJ2-7; D is uncertain. The CDR3 contains 14 residues. V was trimmed by 5 bases and J by 1 base, leaving 13 bases between them. CDR1 and CDR2 (germline): SGHRS, YFSETQ. The CDR3 region is CASRKRDLSYEQYF. The CDR3 DNA reads as TGCGCCAGCAGGAAGCGCGACCTTTCCTACGAGCAGTACTTC.